One sample yielded the 8 T cell receptor beta chains listed below, sequenced in a study of T cell changes during pregnancy in multiple sclerosis. Libraries were prepared by immunoSEQ multiplex PCR; TCRdb keeps only in-frame clonotypes and omits some of them. The sample has some 77,000 clones, about 92% seen once. The sequencing used peripheral blood, collected after pregnancy. All receptors come from a female donor in good health, enrolled as a control in a pregnancy study.

This clone has a handful of counts. The V and J genes are TRBV6-1 and TRBJ1-4; 8 nucleotides align to TRBD1. CDR1 is MNHNS and CDR2 is SASEGT in the germline V gene. CDR3 length: 16 residues. Trimming removed 1 base from V and 6 bases from J; junction bases left unmatched: 7. This CDR3 reads CASSEGTGSGDEKLFF. The CDR3, as DNA: TGTGCCAGCAGTGAAGGGACAGGGAGCGGGGATGAAAAACTGTTTTTT.

This chain links TRBV19 with TRBJ2-7; 8 bases match TRBD2. The V gene end was trimmed by 1 base and the J gene end by 4 bases; junction bases not matched to a gene: 9. There are 16 residues in the CDR3. Germline CDR1 reads LNHDA; CDR2 reads SQIVND (reference sequence). The CDR3 bases are TGTGCCAGTAGTATAGGCCCCGGGACTAGTGGATACGAGCAGTACTTC. This sequence encodes CASSIGPGTSGYEQYF.

The CDR3 nucleotides are TGTGCCAGCTCACCCGGGGACAGGGTCCCTTTAATTACGCAGTATTTT. Translating gives CASSPGDRVPLITQYF. This chain connects TRBV18 to TRBJ2-3, with 9 bases identical to TRBD1. CDR1 and CDR2 (germline): KGHSH, LQKENI. This CDR3 contains 16 residues. Trimming cost V 3 bases and J 8 bases; bases outside gene matches: 12.

The V gene is TRBV25-1, the J gene TRBJ2-3, with 10 bases aligning to TRBD2. The CDR3 runs 16 residues. The germline CDR1 and CDR2 sequences are MGHDK and SYGVNS. With V trimmed by 3 bases and J by 5 bases, 8 bases remained unmatched. The DNA of the CDR3 is TGTGCCAGCAGTGACGAGGCTAGCGGGAGTGTAGATACGCAGTATTTT. It translates to CASSDEASGSVDTQYF.

The chain joins TRBV15 to TRBJ2-3; no firm D call. Trimming took 4 bases from V and 6 from J, leaving 8 bases between them. This CDR3 is built from 12 residues. Looked up from germline, CDR1 is LNHNV and CDR2 is YYDKDF (reference sequence). This CDR3 reads CATSTRRDTQYF. In DNA form, the CDR3 reads TGTGCCACCAGCACTCGCAGGGATACGCAGTATTTT.

The chain links TRBV2 to TRBJ2-1, with 12 bases identical to TRBD2. Germline V gives CDR1 SNHLY, CDR2 FYNNEI. The CDR3 is 17 amino acids. Germline trimming cut 3 bases from V and 6 bases from J; bases unmatched to any gene: 9. The CDR3 sequence is CASSDGATSGSGNEQFF. CDR3 bases: TGTGCCAGCAGTGATGGGGCGACTAGCGGGAGTGGCAATGAGCAGTTCTTC.

V and J are TRBV4-2 and TRBJ2-1; 7 positions match TRBD2. This CDR3 is built from 14 residues. V lost 5 bases to trimming and J lost 10 bases; unmatched junction nucleotides: 11. Germline V gene data show CDR1 as LGHNA and CDR2 as YNFKEQ. Here the CDR3 DNA reads TGTGCCAGCAGCGCCGGCGGGAGACAAGTGGAGCAGTTCTTC. Translation gives CASSAGGRQVEQFF.

This clone appeared once. The chain recombines TRBV10-3 with TRBJ1-2; 9 bases line up with TRBD1. After removal of 2 bases from V and 6 bases from J, the junction contained 4 bases not matched to a gene. CDR1 is ENHRY and CDR2 is SYGVKD in the germline V gene. The CDR3 runs 14 residues. CDR3 protein: CAISEPGQGHGYTF. The DNA for the CDR3 is TGTGCCATCAGTGAGCCGGGACAGGGCCATGGCTACACCTTC.